This TCR beta chain was sequenced for a study of blood T cell repertoires in COVID-19. Study overall: Some COVID-19 samples were acute and others convalescent; all came from the United States, Italy and Spain.

The CDR3 loop spans 14 amino acids. The germline V gene encodes CDR1 LGHNA and CDR2 YNFKEQ. V shed 0 bases and J shed 4 bases, with 9 bases lying between them. Here immunoSEQ multiplex PCR was the method, and the copy in TCRdb shows in-frame clones only, minus some. The profile shows a few hundred thousand clones, 75% to 90% of them singletons. Enrollees, about 18 to 95 years old, lived in 24 US areas. The receptor comes from a woman between 50 and 59 years old who had recovered from COVID-19. The chain uses TRBV4-2 and TRBJ1-2; D ambiguous. What was sequenced was PBMCs or T cells enriched from blood (not recorded which). The CDR3 sequence is CASSQDRRSYGYTF. The CDR3 DNA sequence: TGTGCCAGCAGCCAAGATCGGCGGTCCTATGGCTACACCTTC.